These 5 T cell receptor beta chains were sequenced from one sample in a study of T cell repertoires in cytomegalovirus infection (dated by TCRdb to about 2019). These TCRs' antigens remain unknown. Sequencer: Illumina HiSeq 1500. Using fastp at Q25 and MiXCR, TCRdb reprocessed the public reads and kept productive beta chains. Rows are combined by CDR3 protein, so each entry shows the most common genes and DNA. This sample gives about 920,000 distinct CDR3 sequences in total; roughly 31% of them show up just once. Of the sample, around 15% is held by the ten largest clones. The sample's treatment or condition label, decoded: in vitro stimulation with specific CMV peptide epitopes to enrich CMV-specific T cells. This material consisted of cultured CD8+ T cells from PBMCs, taken from culture after CMV antigen stimulation. Receptors were obtained from a human donor in good health (CMV status not recorded). Some clones in this sample may be carry-over from other donors' samples.

This clonotype was detected only a few times. J is TRBJ2-2 and V is TRBV7-9, with a possible D match to TRBD1 (6 bases). This CDR3 contains 16 residues. Trimming took off 5 bases at V and 4 bases at J, with 17 bases between the two ends. Germline CDR1 SEHNR, CDR2 FQNEAQ (reference sequence). The chain's CDR3 is CASSLPGHSFTGELFF. CDR3 bases: TGTGCCAGCAGCCTGCCGGGACACTCTTTCACCGGGGAGCTGTTTTTT.

This clonotype has only a few counts. The genes are TRBV7-6 and TRBJ2-6; D remains unclear. V was cut by 1 base and J by 0 bases, with 7 bases left in between. This CDR3 is built from 16 residues. Germline V CDR1 and CDR2: SGHVS, FNYEAQ. The CDR3 DNA is TGTGCCAGCAGCTTAGAAGCTAACTCTGGGGCCAACGTCCTGACTTTC. This encodes CASSLEANSGANVLTF.

This clonotype was counted only a few times. The rearrangement joins TRBV27 to TRBJ2-1; 7 nucleotides match TRBD1. The CDR3 loop spans 12 amino acids. V shed 6 bases, J shed 13 bases, and the junction held 9 bases outside the gene matches. CDR1 MNHEY and CDR2 SMNVEV come from the germline V gene (reference sequence). CDR3 sequence (DNA): TGTGCCAGCAGCCCCGGGACAGTCTTCCAGTTCTTC. Translation gives CASSPGTVFQFF.

The chain joins TRBV27 to TRBJ2-7, with D tentatively TRBD1 (6 bases). V was shortened by 3 bases and J by 3 bases, with 21 bases between the two germline ends. Germline V gene lookup returns CDR1 MNHEY and CDR2 SMNVEV (reference sequence). This CDR3 comprises 17 residues. In DNA form, the CDR3 reads TGTGCCAGCAGTTTGCAACCCCTACGGGACAAATTCTACGAGCAGTACTTC. This sequence encodes CASSLQPLRDKFYEQYF.

This chain uses TRBV6-2 or TRBV6-3 with TRBJ2-7, with 7 positions matching TRBD1. The germline CDR1 and CDR2 sequences are MNHEY and SVGEGT. With V trimmed by 6 bases and J by 3 bases, 8 bases remained unmatched. The CDR3 is 14 amino acids. This chain's CDR3 is CASSIQGDLYEQYV. CDR3 sequence (DNA): TGTGCCAGCAGCATTCAGGGGGACCTCTACGAGCAGTACGTC.